This T cell receptor beta chain was sequenced for a study of tumor-infiltrating lymphocytes in primary liver carcinoma. Trimming took off 3 bases at V and 5 bases at J, with 10 bases between the two ends. The CDR3 runs 13 residues. In germline, CDR1 is SQVTM, CDR2 ANQGSEA. Germline DNA was extracted alongside blood RNA, which was obtained from unsorted whole blood. The patients lived with chronic HBV infection and had not yet received any treatment. A constant-region primer served to make TCR beta cDNA from approximately 490 ng total RNA. Investigators got TCR beta libraries out of three nested multiplex PCR rounds, done with slightly modified ARM-PCR. With TRBV1-TRBV30 forward primers and a C-beta reverse primer, the first two PCR rounds were run for roughly 10 cycles each. TCRdb re-derived calls from the multiplex PCR reads in MiXCR, one entry per CDR3 protein. The sample gives a few hundred thousand distinct CDR3 sequences, roughly 60% of which show up once; more than 15% is in the top ten.

As regards this clonotype: It may be a read error: a sequence one base away is much more abundant. Because it lacks the conserved phenylalanine or tryptophan at the end, this CDR3 is likely a read error.

This clonotype was sampled from a woman younger than 45 with primary liver carcinoma and hepatitis B virus infection. This chain links TRBV29-1 with TRBJ2-2, with D uncertain. The source material was peripheral blood. DNA for the CDR3: TGCAGCGTTGACGGGTTGTCGACCGGGGAGCTGTTTTAT. It encodes CSVDGLSTGELFY.